Each of the 23 T cell receptor beta chains below was sequenced from the same sample in a study of beta chain features in type 1 diabetes. Study observations and caveats: Shorter TCRB CDR3s, moderately but significantly so, marked every one of the four CD4+ subsets in Type 1 diabetes patients.

These receptors lack a known antigen. Of the isolated RNA, all was reverse transcribed, and so the sequenced material was expressed TCRB transcripts. Only in-frame clones appear in the TCRdb table, and some are missing; sequencing was by immunoSEQ multiplex PCR. The sample contains approximately 41,000 clones, about 68% of which appear only once. What was sequenced was Tregs from blood. The receptors here all came from a man aged 30-40 years with type 1 diabetes. Some clones in this sample may be carry-over from other donors' samples.

This clone came up once. The J gene is TRBJ2-7, the V gene TRBV2, with a weak D call TRBD2 (6 bases). Germline V gene lookup returns CDR1 SNHLY and CDR2 FYNNEI. The CDR3 consists of 14 residues. Trimming took 6 bases from V and 3 from J, leaving 15 bases between them. Here the CDR3 reads CASRPGGSLYEQYF. The CDR3 DNA reads TGTGCCAGCAGACCTGGGGGGTCCCTCTACGAGCAGTACTTC. Together with reference TRBV2 and TRBJ2-7, the CDR3 gives the full variable domain: EPEVTQTPSHQVTQMGQEVILRCVPISNHLYFYWYRQILGQKVEFLVSFYNNEISEKSEIFDDQFSVERPDGSNFTLKIRSTKLEDSAMYFCASRPGGSLYEQYFGPGTRLTVT.

This sequence joins TRBV7-6 and TRBJ1-2, with TRBD1 as a possible D gene (6 bases). CDR1 SGHVS and CDR2 FNYEAQ come from the germline V gene. CDR3 length: 14 amino acids. V gave up 6 bases and J gave up 0 bases, with 11 bases separating them. The CDR3 reads CASRQTGSNYGYTF. CDR3 coding DNA: TGTGCCAGCAGACAGACAGGTTCTAACTATGGCTACACCTTC. The variable domain in full, completed from reference TRBV7-6 and TRBJ1-2, reads GAGVSQSPRYKVTKRGQDVALRCDPISGHVSLYWYRQALGQGPEFLTYFNYEAQQDKSGLPNDRFSAERPEGSISTLTIQRTEQRDSAMYRCASRQTGSNYGYTFGSGTRLTVV.

V gene TRBV7-9 combines with J gene TRBJ2-7; D perhaps matches TRBD1 (5 bases). Germline lookup yields CDR1 SEHNR and CDR2 FQNEAQ (reference sequence). The CDR3 is 13 residues long. V dropped 8 bases and J dropped 2 bases, with 13 bases sitting between them. CDR3 residues: CASGRTLTYEQYF. CDR3 nucleotide sequence: TGTGCCAGCGGCAGGACACTTACCTACGAGCAGTACTTC.

This chain uses TRBV10-3 with TRBJ2-2; 7 bases match TRBD2. The CDR3 contains 13 residues. V lost 6 bases to trimming and J lost 6 bases; unmatched junction nucleotides: 4. The germline gives CDR1 ENHRY, CDR2 SYGVKD. The CDR3 region has the DNA TGTGCCATCAGAGGGGCGGGGGCCGGGGAGCTGTTTTTT. The encoded protein is CAIRGAGAGELFF.

The chain has TRBV5-5 and TRBJ1-5; D gene unclear. Germline-derived CDR1 and CDR2 are SGHKS and YYEKEE (reference sequence). The CDR3 is 13 amino acids. V was trimmed by 1 base and J by 5 bases, leaving 7 bases between them. Written as DNA, the CDR3 is TGTGCCAGCAGCTTGTACACCGATCAGCCCCAGCATTTT. Its protein product is CASSLYTDQPQHF.

The chain uses TRBV5-5 and TRBJ2-7, with TRBD1 matching over 7 bases. The trim removed 4 bases at V and 3 bases at J, leaving 10 bases unmatched. The length of the CDR3 is 15 residues. Germline V gene sequence: CDR1 SGHKS, CDR2 YYEKEE (reference sequence). CDR3 in amino acids: CASSPRTGDLYEQYF. CDR3 coding DNA: TGTGCCAGCAGCCCAAGAACAGGGGACCTCTACGAGCAGTACTTC.

The chain combines TRBV11-2 with TRBJ2-5, with 11 bases matching TRBD2. Per the germline V gene, CDR1 is SGHAT and CDR2 is FQNNGV. The V segment lost 2 bases and the J segment 2 bases; nucleotides outside the gene matches: 10. The CDR3 is 18 amino acids. CDR3 residues: CASSLQGTSGGLQETQYF. The CDR3 nucleotides read TGTGCCAGCAGCTTACAGGGTACTAGCGGGGGACTTCAAGAGACCCAGTACTTC.

This chain connects TRBV10-3 to TRBJ2-1; D may be TRBD1 (6 bases). Germline V gives CDR1 ENHRY, CDR2 SYGVKD. This CDR3 region has 15 residues. V shed 6 bases and J shed 2 bases, with 14 bases lying between them. This CDR3 reads CAIRDRSSPYNEQFF. Written as DNA, the CDR3 is TGTGCCATCAGAGACAGGTCTAGCCCCTACAATGAGCAGTTCTTC.

This chain uses TRBV19 with TRBJ1-1, with D possibly being TRBD1 (6 bases). The CDR3 covers 18 residues. Germline-derived CDR1 and CDR2 are LNHDA and SQIVND (reference sequence). Trimming took 3 bases from V and 1 from J, leaving 21 bases between them. The CDR3 DNA reads TGTGCCAGTAGTATCCCCCTCGGGGGGCTGATCAAGAACACTGAAGCTTTCTTT. Translated: CASSIPLGGLIKNTEAFF.

The table lists this clone with a count of one. This rearrangement joins TRBV18 to TRBJ1-4; D uncertain. The V and J ends lost 3 bases and 3 bases respectively, with 8 bases between them. The V gene's germline CDR1 is KGHSH and CDR2 LQKENI. CDR3 length: 14 amino acids. In DNA, the CDR3 is TGTGCCAGCTCACCGCGAGTTCCTAATGAAAAACTGTTTTTT. The encoded protein is CASSPRVPNEKLFF.

This chain joins TRBV5-6 and TRBJ2-7, with a tentative D call TRBD1 (5 bases). The germline gives CDR1 SGHDT, CDR2 YYEEEE. V lost 0 bases to trimming and J lost 2 bases, with 21 bases between them. The CDR3 sequence is 18 residues long. The CDR3 DNA reads as TGTGCCAGCAGCTTGGAAGTTGGGGCGACAGCCCCTACCTACGAGCAGTACTTC. Its translation is CASSLEVGATAPTYEQYF.

This clone came up a few times. The chain has TRBV7-3 and TRBJ2-2; TRBD1 aligns across 8 bases. The germline V gene encodes CDR1 SGHTA and CDR2 FQGTGA. The CDR3 runs 14 residues. V was clipped by 5 bases and J by 7 bases; unmatched bases: 6. CDR3 region: CASSPTGVVGELFF. In nucleotides, the CDR3 is TGTGCCAGCAGCCCGACAGGGGTGGTCGGGGAGCTGTTTTTT.

The genes are TRBV7-3 and TRBJ2-1, with D possibly matching TRBD2 (5 bases). CDR3 size: 12 residues. The germline V and J ends were trimmed by 5 bases and 8 bases, with 10 bases remaining between them. Germline CDR1 reads SGHTA; CDR2 reads FQGTGA. The CDR3 nucleotides are TGTGCCAGCAGCGCTGGAGGCGATGAGCAGTTCTTC. It encodes CASSAGGDEQFF.

The V call is TRBV7-4, the J call TRBJ1-4; D is perhaps TRBD1 (6 bases). Looked up from germline, CDR1 is SGHVT and CDR2 is SQSDAQ. The CDR3 consists of 16 residues. V lost 1 base and J lost 5, with 14 bases in between. The CDR3 sequence: CASSLGGQGTNEKLFF. The CDR3, as DNA: TGTGCCAGCAGCTTAGGGGGGCAGGGGACCAATGAAAAACTGTTTTTT.

This clone was counted only a few times. V and J are TRBV7-6 and TRBJ2-2; weak D call: TRBD2 (6 bases). The germline V gene has CDR1 SGHVS and CDR2 FNYEAQ. V lost 0 bases to trimming and J lost 5 bases, with 7 bases between them. The CDR3 is made up of 14 amino acids. CDR3 bases: TGTGCCAGCAGCTTAGCACGGGGGACCGGGGAGCTGTTTTTT. Translation gives CASSLARGTGELFF. The full variable domain, with the rest looked up from reference TRBV7-6 and TRBJ2-2, is GAGVSQSPRYKVTKRGQDVALRCDPISGHVSLYWYRQALGQGPEFLTYFNYEAQQDKSGLPNDRFSAERPEGSISTLTIQRTEQRDSAMYRCASSLARGTGELFFGEGSRLTVL.

The chain recombines TRBV7-9 with TRBJ1-4, with 7 bases matching TRBD1. The V gene end was trimmed by 5 bases and the J gene end by 4 bases; junction bases not matched to a gene: 4. The CDR3 covers 14 residues. Germline values: CDR1 SEHNR, CDR2 FQNEAQ (reference sequence). In DNA, the CDR3 is TGTGCCAGCAGCCCAGGGGGGATTAATGAAAAACTGTTTTTT. Protein sequence: CASSPGGINEKLFF.

There are a few counts of this clone. V and J are TRBV29-1 and TRBJ1-1; D is undetermined. V was pared by 7 bases and J by 6 bases, with 21 bases between. Germline assignment: CDR1 SQVTM and CDR2 ANQGSEA. The CDR3 loop spans 14 amino acids. CDR3 residues: CSAYRDLRLAEAFF. The CDR3 DNA follows: TGCAGCGCCTACCGGGATCTTAGATTGGCTGAAGCTTTCTTT.

This clone was seen more than once but under ten times. The V call is TRBV5-4, the J call TRBJ2-5; D perhaps matches TRBD2 (5 bases). V was trimmed by 1 base and J by 2 bases, leaving 9 bases between them. CDR3 length: 14 amino acids. The V gene's germline CDR1 is SGHNT and CDR2 YYREEE (reference sequence). CDR3 amino acids: CASSLSRGQETQYF. The CDR3 DNA reads TGTGCCAGCAGCTTGTCCCGGGGACAAGAGACCCAGTACTTC. Drawing the rest from reference TRBV5-4 and TRBJ2-5, the complete variable domain is ETGVTQSPTHLIKTRGQQVTLRCSSQSGHNTVSWYQQALGQGPQFIFQYYREEENGRGNFPPRFSGLQFPNYSSELNVNALELDDSALYLCASSLSRGQETQYFGPGTRLLVL.

The V call is TRBV4-1, the J call TRBJ2-3; D is undetermined. The CDR3 spans 14 residues. V gave up 3 bases and J gave up 5 bases, with 12 bases separating them. From germline, CDR1 is MGHRA and CDR2 YSYEKL. CDR3: CASSQQEFLDTQYF. In DNA, the CDR3 is TGCGCCAGCAGCCAGCAAGAGTTTTTAGATACGCAGTATTTT.

In this sample, this clone turned up a few times. The chain is built from TRBV29-1 and TRBJ2-3; D not certain. This CDR3 has 12 amino acids. V was clipped by 3 bases and J by 0 bases, with 4 bases between them. Per the germline V gene, CDR1 is SQVTM and CDR2 is ANQGSEA. CDR3 loop: CSVDMSTDTQYF. The CDR3 nucleotides read TGCAGCGTTGACATGAGCACAGATACGCAGTATTTT.

The chain is built from TRBV19 and TRBJ1-5; tentatively, D is TRBD1 (6 bases). Between the trimmed V and J ends, which lost 3 bases and 5 bases, there was a span of 14 bases. Germline V gives CDR1 LNHDA, CDR2 SQIVND (reference sequence). The CDR3 length is 15 residues. The CDR3 DNA follows: TGTGCCAGTAGTATGGGCAGGGGAAGCTATCAGCCCCAGCATTTT. Translated, it gives CASSMGRGSYQPQHF.

The rearrangement uses TRBV2 and TRBJ2-7, with D perhaps TRBD1 (6 bases). Trimming cost V 6 bases and J 1 base, with 16 bases left between them. The CDR3 totals 15 residues. Germline values: CDR1 SNHLY, CDR2 FYNNEI. CDR3 in amino acids: CASRKPGHGSYEQYF. CDR3 nucleotide sequence: TGTGCCAGCAGGAAGCCGGGACATGGGTCCTACGAGCAGTACTTC.

This chain joins TRBV9 and TRBJ1-2; D might be TRBD1 (6 bases). This CDR3 region has 14 residues. Germline-derived CDR1 and CDR2 are SGDLS and YYNGEE. With 4 bases removed from V and 7 bases from J, the gap between germline ends came to 17 bases. CDR3 region: CASSFYSGEGGYTF. The CDR3 DNA follows: TGTGCCAGCAGCTTTTACTCAGGGGAGGGTGGCTACACCTTC.